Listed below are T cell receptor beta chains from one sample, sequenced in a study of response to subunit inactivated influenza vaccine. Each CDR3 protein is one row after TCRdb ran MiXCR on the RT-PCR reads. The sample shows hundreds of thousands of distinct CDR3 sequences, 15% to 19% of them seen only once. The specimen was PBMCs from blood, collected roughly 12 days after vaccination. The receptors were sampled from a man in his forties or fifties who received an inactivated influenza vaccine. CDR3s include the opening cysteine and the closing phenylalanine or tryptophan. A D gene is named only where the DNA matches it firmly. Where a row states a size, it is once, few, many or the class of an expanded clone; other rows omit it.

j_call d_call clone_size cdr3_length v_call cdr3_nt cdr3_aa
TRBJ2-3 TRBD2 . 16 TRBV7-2 TGTGCCAGCAGCTCACTAGCGGGAGGGGGGACAGATACGCAGTATTTT CASSSLAGGGTDTQYF
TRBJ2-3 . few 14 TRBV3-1 TGTGCCAGCAGCCGACGACTAGTTTCCGATACGCAGTATTTT CASSRRLVSDTQYF
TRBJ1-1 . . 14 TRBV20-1 TGCAGTGCTAGAGATAAGGGGGGGCTTGGTGAAGCTTTCTTT CSARDKGGLGEAFF
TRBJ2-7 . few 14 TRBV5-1 TGCGCCAGCAGCTTAGGCGGATACACCTACGAGCAGTACTTC CASSLGGYTYEQYF
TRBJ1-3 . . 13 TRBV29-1 TGCAGCGTTGCATGGAGCTCTGGAAACACCATATATTTT CSVAWSSGNTIYF
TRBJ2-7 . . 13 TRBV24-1 TGTGCCACCAGTGATCAAGCGTCCTACGAGCAGTACTTC CATSDQASYEQYF
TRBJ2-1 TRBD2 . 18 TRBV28 TGTGCCAGCACTTCAACGGGGCTAGCGGGGTTAGGCTACAATGAGCAGTTCTTC CASTSTGLAGLGYNEQFF
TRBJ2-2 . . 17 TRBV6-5 TGTGCCAGCAGTTACTCGGCTGGTAGGGGGGGCAGCGGGGAGCTGTTTTTT CASSYSAGRGGSGELFF
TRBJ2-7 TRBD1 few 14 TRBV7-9 TGTGCCAGCAGCTTGACAGGGGACTCCTACGAGCAGTACTTC CASSLTGDSYEQYF
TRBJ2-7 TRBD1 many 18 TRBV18 TGTGCCAGCTCACCAGTCTATTCCGGGACAGTGAACCCCTACGAGCAGTACTTC CASSPVYSGTVNPYEQYF
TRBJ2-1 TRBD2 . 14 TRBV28 TGTGCCAGCAGTTTGTCGGGACTAGCTAATGAGCAGTTCTTC CASSLSGLANEQFF
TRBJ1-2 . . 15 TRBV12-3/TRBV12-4 TGTGCCAGCACCCGGTGGCCCAGGGGCAACTATGGCTACACCTTC CASTRWPRGNYGYTF
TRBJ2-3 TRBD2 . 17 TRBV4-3 TGCGCCAGCAGCCAAGAAGCTAGGCGGGGGGCGTCAGATACGCAGTATTTT CASSQEARRGASDTQYF
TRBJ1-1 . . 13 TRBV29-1 TGCAGCTTCTGTAGTTTGGGGAACACTGAAGCTTTCTTT CSFCSLGNTEAFF
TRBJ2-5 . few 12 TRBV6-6 TGTGCCAACTTCGAGGGGATGGAGACCCAGTACTTC CANFEGMETQYF
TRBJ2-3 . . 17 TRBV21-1 TGTGCCAGCAGCAAAGAAGGAGGGCCCCGGACAACAGATACGCAGTATTTT CASSKEGGPRTTDTQYF
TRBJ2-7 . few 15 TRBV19 TGTGCCAGTAGTATAGCTTTAACTGGACACTACGAGCAGTACTTC CASSIALTGHYEQYF